One and the same sample provided the 6 T cell receptor beta chains below, sequenced in a study of blood T cell repertoires in COVID-19. Assay used: immunoSEQ multiplex PCR; TCRdb lists only in-frame clones, some missing. The table records 200,000 to 250,000 clones, around four fifths of them present only once. Sequenced material: PBMCs or T cells enriched from blood (not recorded which). These receptors all stem from a woman between 45 and 65 years old who had been exposed to COVID-19.

The V gene is TRBV2, the J gene TRBJ1-6; D is perhaps TRBD1 (6 bases). Germline V CDR1 and CDR2: SNHLY, FYNNEI. This CDR3 is 16 amino acids long. The V and J ends lost 3 bases and 0 bases respectively, with 9 bases between them. CDR3 sequence reads: CASSDRGSSYNSPLHF. CDR3 nucleotide sequence: TGTGCCAGCAGTGATAGGGGGAGCTCCTATAATTCACCCCTCCACTTT.

This sequence joins TRBV5-6 and TRBJ2-5; D is possibly TRBD1 (6 bases). Germline lookup yields CDR1 SGHDT and CDR2 YYEEEE. The CDR3 runs to 13 residues. Trimming removed 2 bases at V and 3 bases at J, with 8 bases between. CDR3 region: CASSLDRKETQYF. The CDR3 DNA reads as TGTGCCAGCAGCTTAGACAGGAAAGAGACCCAGTACTTC.

V usage is TRBV28 and J usage is TRBJ2-4, with D unclear. The CDR3 length is 16 residues. Trimming shortened V by 6 bases and J by 0 bases, and 15 bases separated the two germline ends. From germline, CDR1 is MDHEN and CDR2 SYDVKM. CDR3 coding DNA: TGTGCCAGCAGACCCTACAGTCCTCTAGCCAAAAACATTCAGTACTTC. Amino acids: CASRPYSPLAKNIQYF.

The chain links TRBV6-2 or TRBV6-3 to TRBJ1-5; TRBD1 is a possible D gene (6 bases). Germline V gives CDR1 MNHEY, CDR2 SVGEGT. The CDR3 runs 14 residues. The V end lost 4 bases, the J end lost 7 bases, and 14 bases lay between the germline ends. CDR3 sequence (DNA): TGTGCCAGCAGTTTGTCGGCAGGGGCGCAGCCCCAGCATTTT. Translation: CASSLSAGAQPQHF.

The chain combines TRBV6-6 with TRBJ1-2; 11 bases line up with TRBD1. Trimming removed 2 bases from V and 6 bases from J; junction bases left unmatched: 8. CDR1 and CDR2 (germline): MNHNY, SVGAGI (reference sequence). The CDR3 extends over 16 amino acids. CDR3 loop: CASSYTWGQGVNGYTF. The CDR3 DNA reads as TGTGCCAGCAGTTACACTTGGGGACAGGGGGTAAATGGCTACACCTTC.

The chain carries TRBV2 and TRBJ1-5; D gene uncertain. The V gene lost 7 bases and the J gene lost 1 base, with 14 bases spanning the gap. Germline V lookup: CDR1 SNHLY, CDR2 FYNNEI. This CDR3 comprises 15 residues. The DNA of the CDR3 is TGTGCCAGCACCCCTCGGGGAGTAAGCAATCAGCCCCAGCATTTT. This gives the protein CASTPRGVSNQPQHF.